The 30 T cell receptor beta chains below were found in one sample sequenced in a study of blood T cell repertoires in COVID-19. The protocol was immunoSEQ multiplex PCR, while the TCRdb copy is restricted to in-frame clones and leaves out a portion. The sample carries around 100,000 clones, about 89% recorded once. The material sequenced was peripheral blood. These receptors were obtained from a man aged 50 or older with active COVID-19.

The chain joins TRBV7-2 to TRBJ2-2; TRBD1 aligns across 8 bases. The CDR3 runs 16 residues. V dropped 3 bases and J dropped 0; count of bases not matched to a gene: 3. Per the germline V gene, CDR1 is SGHTA and CDR2 is FQGNSA. CDR3 in amino acids: CASSLGGQANTGELFF. The CDR3 nucleotides read TGTGCCAGCAGCTTGGGGGGACAGGCGAACACCGGGGAGCTGTTTTTT.

This clone has just a few counts. The V call is TRBV2, the J call TRBJ1-2, with a tentative D call TRBD1 (5 bases). This CDR3 region has 15 residues. Germline V lookup: CDR1 SNHLY, CDR2 FYNNEI. V shed 4 bases and J shed 0 bases, with 12 bases lying between them. CDR3 amino acids: CASSGQTASNYGYTF. CDR3 sequence (DNA): TGTGCCAGCAGTGGACAGACTGCATCTAACTATGGCTACACCTTC.

A few counts support this clone. The chain employs TRBV9 and TRBJ2-1; TRBD2 matches 11 bases. In germline, CDR1 is SGDLS, CDR2 YYNGEE. V trimming: 0 bases; J trimming: 6 bases; junction bases outside the gene matches: 2. This CDR3 spans 15 amino acids. Written as DNA, the CDR3 is TGTGCCAGCAGCGTAGGTAGCGGGAGGGGCAATGAGCAGTTCTTC. This codes for CASSVGSGRGNEQFF.

The chain has TRBV11-2 and TRBJ2-1; 9 bases fit TRBD2. Germline CDR1 and CDR2: SGHAT and FQNNGV. The J segment lost 4 bases and the V segment lost 1 base, leaving 14 bases of the junction unmatched. This CDR3 spans 19 amino acids. CDR3 bases: TGTGCCAGCAGCTTAGGATCTAGCGGGCGGGGGGGTAAGTACAATGAGCAGTTCTTC. Its protein product is CASSLGSSGRGGKYNEQFF.

V and J are TRBV7-2 and TRBJ2-3, with D perhaps TRBD1 (5 bases). CDR1 and CDR2 (germline): SGHTA, FQGNSA. V lost 5 bases and J 3 bases, leaving 12 bases between the germline ends. CDR3 size: 14 residues. CDR3 DNA sequence: TGTGCCAGCAGCCCAGGGTCTCGGACAGATACGCAGTATTTT. Translation gives CASSPGSRTDTQYF. Using reference TRBV7-2 and TRBJ2-3 for the parts outside the CDR3, the full variable domain is GAGVSQSPSNKVTEKGKDVELRCDPISGHTALYWYRQSLGQGLEFLIYFQGNSAPDKSGLPSDRFSAERTGGSVSTLTIQRTQQEDSAVYLCASSPGSRTDTQYFGPGTRLTVL.

The chain combines TRBV7-2 with TRBJ2-7, with 7 bases identical to TRBD2. The CDR3 covers 14 residues. Germline lookup yields CDR1 SGHTA and CDR2 FQGNSA. Trimming at V came to 5 bases and at J to 2 bases, leaving 6 bases not matched to a gene. As DNA, the CDR3 is TGTGCCAGCAGCCGCGGGAGCACCACCTACGAGCAGTACTTC. The encoded protein is CASSRGSTTYEQYF.

The chain carries TRBV6-1 and TRBJ2-2, with TRBD2 identical over 13 bases. CDR3 size: 16 residues. The V segment lost 3 bases and the J segment 4 bases; nucleotides outside the gene matches: 2. The germline V gene encodes CDR1 MNHNS and CDR2 SASEGT. CDR3 residues: CASSEGLAGPTGELFF. Written as DNA, the CDR3 is TGTGCCAGCAGTGAGGGACTAGCGGGACCCACCGGGGAGCTGTTTTTT.

The chain recombines TRBV21-1 with TRBJ2-6; the DNA was not used to check the table's D call, TRBD1. TRBV21-1 represents a pseudogene. The CDR3 has 20 amino acids. Here the CDR3 DNA reads TGTGCCAGCAGCAAAGCCCGGGACAGGGAGATTACCTCTGGGGCCAACGTCCTGACTTTC. It is translated as CASSKARDREITSGANVLTF.

This sequence joins TRBV3-1 (or the pseudogene TRBV3-2) and TRBJ1-2; TRBD1 matches at 7 bases. The CDR3 runs to 14 residues. CDR1 is LGHDT and CDR2 is YNNKEL in the germline V gene (reference sequence). Trimming removed 1 base from V and 9 bases from J; junction bases left unmatched: 8. The CDR3 reads CASSQVSRQGSYTF. The CDR3 coding sequence is TGTGCCAGCAGCCAAGTTTCGAGACAGGGCAGCTACACCTTC.

The rearrangement joins TRBV3-1 (or the pseudogene TRBV3-2) to TRBJ2-3; perhaps TRBD1 as D (5 bases). The CDR3 runs to 16 residues. The germline V gene encodes CDR1 LGHDT and CDR2 YNNKEL (reference sequence). Between the trimmed V and J ends, which lost 4 bases and 0 bases, there was a span of 14 bases. In nucleotides, the CDR3 is TGTGCCAGCAGCCCGAAGGGGCTTCGGAGCACAGATACGCAGTATTTT. Its protein product is CASSPKGLRSTDTQYF.

The chain recombines TRBV2 with TRBJ1-1; 7 positions match TRBD1. Germline V gene sequence: CDR1 SNHLY, CDR2 FYNNEI. Trimming removed 7 bases from V and 0 bases from J; junction bases left unmatched: 5. The CDR3 has 14 residues. CDR3: CASTRTGLNTEAFF. The CDR3, as DNA: TGTGCCAGCACTAGGACAGGTCTGAACACTGAAGCTTTCTTT.

This clone was counted once. The V gene is TRBV29-1, the J gene TRBJ2-3; maybe TRBD1 (6 bases). V gave up 0 bases and J gave up 3 bases, with 10 bases separating them. CDR1 is SQVTM and CDR2 is ANQGSEA in the germline V gene. The CDR3 is 14 amino acids. CDR3: CSVEEQGGTDTQYF. The CDR3, as DNA: TGCAGCGTTGAAGAACAGGGCGGGACAGATACGCAGTATTTT.

This clone came up a few times. The rearrangement uses TRBV3-1 (or the pseudogene TRBV3-2) and TRBJ2-3, with 9 bases matching TRBD2. This CDR3 is 16 amino acids long. V dropped 5 bases and J dropped 4; count of bases not matched to a gene: 10. Looked up from germline, CDR1 is LGHDT and CDR2 is YNNKEL (reference sequence). CDR3 nucleotides: TGTGCCAGCAGCATTGGACTAGCGCGAGCTTCAGATACGCAGTATTTT. This gives the protein CASSIGLARASDTQYF.

The chain is built from TRBV6-5 and TRBJ2-3, with 9 bases matching TRBD2. The CDR3 is made up of 15 amino acids. CDR1 MNHEY and CDR2 SVGAGI come from the germline V gene. The ends lost 5 bases at V and 1 base at J; junction bases unmatched: 4. The CDR3 here is CASSRPSGGTDTQYF. The DNA for the CDR3 is TGTGCCAGCAGTCGACCTAGCGGGGGCACAGATACGCAGTATTTT.

This chain joins TRBV9 and TRBJ2-1; maybe TRBD1 (6 bases). The V gene's germline CDR1 is SGDLS and CDR2 YYNGEE. With 0 bases removed from V and 5 bases from J, the gap between germline ends came to 9 bases. The CDR3 totals 14 residues. CDR3 nucleotides: TGTGCCAGCAGCGTAGGGACAGTCGACAATGAGCAGTTCTTC. Protein product: CASSVGTVDNEQFF.

The V call is TRBV4-1, the J call TRBJ1-4; D gene uncertain. With 4 bases removed from V and 3 bases from J, the gap between germline ends came to 9 bases. This CDR3 comprises 14 residues. Germline CDR1 is MGHRA and CDR2 is YSYEKL. The CDR3, as DNA: TGCGCCAGCAGCCGGCTCGGGGCTAATGAAAAACTGTTTTTT. As protein: CASSRLGANEKLFF.

The J gene is TRBJ2-2, the V gene TRBV6-6; 13 nucleotides align to TRBD2. V was pared by 8 bases and J by 6 bases, with 9 bases of the junction left unmatched. This CDR3 contains 16 residues. Looked up from germline, CDR1 is MNHNY and CDR2 is SVGAGI (reference sequence). For the CDR3, the DNA is TGTGCCAGCGGAGGACTAGCGGGAGTTGACGCCGGGGAGCTGTTTTTT. Residues: CASGGLAGVDAGELFF.

The rearrangement uses TRBV2 and TRBJ2-3; D is undetermined. This CDR3 has 11 residues. Trimming stripped 7 bases from V and 3 bases from J, with 5 bases between. Germline V CDR1 and CDR2: SNHLY, FYNNEI. This chain's CDR3 is CASTSTDTQYF. CDR3 DNA: TGTGCCAGCACCTCTACAGATACGCAGTATTTT.

The rearrangement joins TRBV2 to TRBJ2-5; tentatively, D is TRBD2 (6 bases). Trimming shortened V by 3 bases and J by 3 bases, and 11 bases separated the two germline ends. This CDR3 has 14 residues. The germline V gene encodes CDR1 SNHLY and CDR2 FYNNEI. The CDR3 here is CASSESSAKETQYF. The CDR3 coding sequence is TGTGCCAGCAGTGAGTCTAGCGCCAAAGAGACCCAGTACTTC. Drawing the rest from reference TRBV2 and TRBJ2-5, the complete variable domain is EPEVTQTPSHQVTQMGQEVILRCVPISNHLYFYWYRQILGQKVEFLVSFYNNEISEKSEIFDDQFSVERPDGSNFTLKIRSTKLEDSAMYFCASSESSAKETQYFGPGTRLLVL.

This chain joins TRBV7-9 and TRBJ1-1; a weak D match, TRBD1 (5 bases). The CDR3 is 12 residues long. V lost 6 bases and J 7 bases, leaving 12 bases between the germline ends. Germline assignment: CDR1 SEHNR and CDR2 FQNEAQ (reference sequence). The CDR3 DNA reads as TGTGCCAGCAGTCCTCAGGGTATTGAAGCTTTCTTT. Translating it yields CASSPQGIEAFF.

The rearrangement joins TRBV6-5 to TRBJ1-5; D perhaps matches TRBD1 (6 bases). CDR1 and CDR2 from the germline V gene are MNHEY and SVGAGI. The V and J ends lost 7 bases and 7 bases respectively, with 20 bases between them. The CDR3 has 15 residues. The chain's CDR3 is CASTLRGTLGQPQHF. The DNA for the CDR3 is TGTGCCAGCACTCTAAGGGGGACGTTGGGACAGCCCCAGCATTTT.

This chain uses TRBV18 with TRBJ1-4; 7 bases match TRBD1. The V and J ends lost 4 bases and 8 bases, in that order; junction bases with no gene match: 13. The germline CDR1 and CDR2 sequences are KGHSH and LQKENI. This CDR3 is built from 16 residues. CDR3 sequence (DNA): TGTGCCAGCTCACAATTACACGGACAGGCCGTGGAAAAACTGTTTTTT. It translates to CASSQLHGQAVEKLFF.

The V call is TRBV11-2, the J call TRBJ2-2, with 8 bases identical to TRBD2. This CDR3 region has 15 residues. Germline CDR1 reads SGHAT; CDR2 reads FQNNGV. The V gene end was trimmed by 3 bases and the J gene end by 7 bases; junction bases not matched to a gene: 7. The CDR3: CASSFGGAGSGELFF. CDR3 DNA: TGTGCCAGCAGCTTCGGGGGGGCGGGAAGCGGGGAGCTGTTTTTT. The whole variable domain, remainder taken from reference TRBV11-2 and TRBJ2-2, is EAGVAQSPRYKIIEKRQSVAFWCNPISGHATLYWYQQILGQGPKLLIQFQNNGVVDDSQLPKDRFSAERLKGVDSTLKIQPAKLEDSAVYLCASSFGGAGSGELFFGEGSRLTVL.

Here the CDR3 reads CASSGLAGGNEQFF. The CDR3 nucleotides are TGTGCCAGCAGTGGACTAGCGGGGGGGAATGAGCAGTTCTTC. J is TRBJ2-1 and V is TRBV6-4, with 14 bases that match TRBD2. The ends lost 4 bases at V and 7 bases at J; junction bases unmatched: 0. Per germline, CDR1 MRHNA and CDR2 SNTAGT. The CDR3 extends over 14 amino acids.

Details on this clone: Given a far larger clone just one base away, this is likely a sequencing read error. This chain links TRBV6-5 with TRBJ2-3, with D hard to call. Germline V lookup: CDR1 MNHEY, CDR2 SVGAGI. The CDR3 contains 12 residues. Trimming removed 6 bases at V and 2 bases at J, with 6 bases between. The CDR3 region has the DNA TGTGCCAGCAGATCTTACACAGATACGCAGTATTTT. Its translation is CASRSYTDTQYF.

The chain is built from TRBV5-4 and TRBJ1-4; a possible D gene is TRBD1 (6 bases). CDR3 size: 15 residues. Trimming shortened V by 1 base and J by 4 bases, and 11 bases separated the two germline ends. CDR1 SGHNT and CDR2 YYREEE come from the germline V gene (reference sequence). CDR3 DNA sequence: TGTGCCAGCAGCTTGAGGGGGGGCCATAATGAAAAACTGTTTTTT. It encodes CASSLRGGHNEKLFF.

This rearrangement joins TRBV4-1 to TRBJ2-7; TRBD2 might be the D (6 bases). Germline V gene data show CDR1 as MGHRA and CDR2 as YSYEKL. V lost 1 base, J lost 0 bases, and 10 bases lay in between. This CDR3 spans 15 amino acids. This CDR3 is CASSQGGGSSYEQYF. The CDR3 DNA is TGCGCCAGCAGCCAAGGTGGAGGGAGCTCCTACGAGCAGTACTTC.

The chain joins TRBV24-1 to TRBJ1-2; D not certain. The CDR3 length is 13 residues. CDR1 is KGHDR, CDR2 SFDVKD, per germline. V was clipped by 6 bases and J by 4 bases, with 11 bases between them. The CDR3 nucleotides are TGTGCCACCAGTCGTGAGGGAACCTATGGCTACACCTTC. Translation: CATSREGTYGYTF.

The chain joins TRBV7-2 to TRBJ1-1; a possible D gene is TRBD1 (5 bases). V was trimmed by 5 bases and J by 5 bases, leaving 9 bases between them. The length of the CDR3 is 12 residues. CDR1 and CDR2 from the germline V gene are SGHTA and FQGNSA. In DNA form, the CDR3 reads TGTGCCAGCAGCACTCAGGGAACTGAAGCTTTCTTT. Its protein product is CASSTQGTEAFF.

V is TRBV5-4 and J is TRBJ1-2; TRBD1 agrees at 7 bases. CDR1 SGHNT and CDR2 YYREEE come from the germline V gene (reference sequence). The CDR3 length is 14 residues. V trimming: 0 bases; J trimming: 6 bases; junction bases outside the gene matches: 5. This chain's CDR3 is CASSLVTGVDGYTF. CDR3 DNA sequence: TGTGCCAGCAGCTTGGTCACAGGGGTAGATGGCTACACCTTC.